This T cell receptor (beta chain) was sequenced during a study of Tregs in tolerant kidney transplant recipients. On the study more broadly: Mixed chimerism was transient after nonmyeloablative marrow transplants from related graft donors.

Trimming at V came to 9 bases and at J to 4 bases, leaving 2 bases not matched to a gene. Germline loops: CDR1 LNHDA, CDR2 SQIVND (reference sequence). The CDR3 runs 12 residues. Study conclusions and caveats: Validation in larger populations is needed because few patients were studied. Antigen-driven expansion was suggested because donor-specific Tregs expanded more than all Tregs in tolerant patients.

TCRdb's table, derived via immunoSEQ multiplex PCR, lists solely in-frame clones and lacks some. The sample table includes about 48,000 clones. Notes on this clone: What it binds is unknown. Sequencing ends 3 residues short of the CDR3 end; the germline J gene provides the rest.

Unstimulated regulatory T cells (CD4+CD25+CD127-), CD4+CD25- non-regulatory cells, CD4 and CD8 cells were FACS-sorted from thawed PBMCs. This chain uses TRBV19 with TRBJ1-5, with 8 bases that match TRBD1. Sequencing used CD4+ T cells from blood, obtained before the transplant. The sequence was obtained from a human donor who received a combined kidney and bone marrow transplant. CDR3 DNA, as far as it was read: TGTGCCAGAAGGACAGGGAATCAGCCC. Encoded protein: CARRTGNQP. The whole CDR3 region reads CARRTGNQPQHF.